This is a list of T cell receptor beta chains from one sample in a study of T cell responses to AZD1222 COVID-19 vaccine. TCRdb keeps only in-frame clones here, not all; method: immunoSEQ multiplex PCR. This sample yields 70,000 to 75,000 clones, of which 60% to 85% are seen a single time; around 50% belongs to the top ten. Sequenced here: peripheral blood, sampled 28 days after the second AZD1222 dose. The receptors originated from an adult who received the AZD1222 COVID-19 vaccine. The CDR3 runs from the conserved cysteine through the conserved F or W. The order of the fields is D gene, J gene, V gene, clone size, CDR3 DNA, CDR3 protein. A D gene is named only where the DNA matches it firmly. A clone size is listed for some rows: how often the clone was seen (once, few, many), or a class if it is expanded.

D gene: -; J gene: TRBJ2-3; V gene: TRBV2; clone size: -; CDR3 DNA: TGTGCCAGCAGTGAATCATATGGGACAGATACGCAGTATTTT; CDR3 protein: CASSESYGTDTQYF
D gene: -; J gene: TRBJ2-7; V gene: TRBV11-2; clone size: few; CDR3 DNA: TGTGCCAGCAGCTTATCTCCTTTCGAGGCCTCCTACGAGCAGTACTTC; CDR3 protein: CASSLSPFEASYEQYF
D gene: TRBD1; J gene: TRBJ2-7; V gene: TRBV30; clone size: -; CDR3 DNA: TGTGCCTGGAGTGGGGACAGGGTCCAGGAGCAGTACTTC; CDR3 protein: CAWSGDRVQEQYF
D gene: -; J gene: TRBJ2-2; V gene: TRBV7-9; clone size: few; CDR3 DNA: TGTGCCAGCAGAGCTAACACCGGGGAGCTGTTTTTT; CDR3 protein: CASRANTGELFF
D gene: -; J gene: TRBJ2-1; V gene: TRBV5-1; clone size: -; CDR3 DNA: TGCGCCAGCAGCTTGGTGGGCGATTCCTACAATGAGCAGTTCTTC; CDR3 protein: CASSLVGDSYNEQFF
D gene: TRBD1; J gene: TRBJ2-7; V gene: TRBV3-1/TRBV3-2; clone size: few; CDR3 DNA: TGTGCCAGCAGCCAAGATTCGTACGGGACAGGACAGACCTACGAGCAGTACTTC; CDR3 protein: CASSQDSYGTGQTYEQYF
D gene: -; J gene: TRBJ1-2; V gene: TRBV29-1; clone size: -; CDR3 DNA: TGCAGCGTTGAATTGGGGGACGGGAGTGGCTACACCTTC; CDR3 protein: CSVELGDGSGYTF
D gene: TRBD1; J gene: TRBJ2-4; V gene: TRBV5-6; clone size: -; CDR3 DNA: TGTGCCAGCAGCTTGTTTCAAACGGGACAGGAGGGTCGGGACATTCAGTACTTC; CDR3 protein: CASSLFQTGQEGRDIQYF
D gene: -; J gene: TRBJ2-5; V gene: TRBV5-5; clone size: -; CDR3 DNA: TGTGCCAGCAGAGATCCCGGGACAACCACCCAAAGAGAGACCCAGTACTTC; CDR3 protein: CASRDPGTTTQRETQYF
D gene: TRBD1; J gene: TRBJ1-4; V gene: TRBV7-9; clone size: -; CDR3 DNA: TGTGCCAGCAGCTTAGGGACAGGGTGGAATGAAAAACTGTTTTTT; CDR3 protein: CASSLGTGWNEKLFF
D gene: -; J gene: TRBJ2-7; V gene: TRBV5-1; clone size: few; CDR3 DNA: TGCGCCAGCAGCTCCCGGGCGAGGAAGCCCTACGAGCAGTACTTC; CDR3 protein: CASSSRARKPYEQYF
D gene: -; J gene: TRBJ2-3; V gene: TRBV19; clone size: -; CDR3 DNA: TGTGCCAGTGGCCTCCTAGAGGATACGCAGTATTTT; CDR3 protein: CASGLLEDTQYF
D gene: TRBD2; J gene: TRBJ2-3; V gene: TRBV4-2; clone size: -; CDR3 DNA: TGTGCCAGCAGCCAAGAGAGGTCTGCAGCTAGCGGGAGCACAGATACGCAGTATTTT; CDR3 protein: CASSQERSAASGSTDTQYF
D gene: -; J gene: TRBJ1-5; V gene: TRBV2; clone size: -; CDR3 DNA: TGTGCCAGCAGTGCCAGTAGCAATCAGCCCCAGCATTTT; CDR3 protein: CASSASSNQPQHF
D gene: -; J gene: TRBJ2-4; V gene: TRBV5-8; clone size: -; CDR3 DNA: TGTGCCAGCAGCTTTGGTCAGAAGGCCAAAAACATTCAGTACTTC; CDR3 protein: CASSFGQKAKNIQYF
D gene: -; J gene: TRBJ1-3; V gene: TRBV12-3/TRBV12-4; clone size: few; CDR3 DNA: TGTGCCAGCAGCTCTGGAAACACCATATATTTT; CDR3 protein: CASSSGNTIYF
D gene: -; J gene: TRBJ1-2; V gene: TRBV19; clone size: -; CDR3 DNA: TGTGCCAGTAGTATAGATATAAGTAGAGATGGCTACACCTTC; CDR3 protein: CASSIDISRDGYTF
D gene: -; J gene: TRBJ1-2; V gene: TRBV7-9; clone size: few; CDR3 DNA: TGTGCCAGCAGCTTAGATAAAGGGACCGGCTACACCTTC; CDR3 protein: CASSLDKGTGYTF
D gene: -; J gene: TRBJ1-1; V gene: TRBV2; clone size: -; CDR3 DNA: TGTGCCAGCAGGGCGGACGGGGGATCCACTGAAGCTTTCTTT; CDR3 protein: CASRADGGSTEAFF
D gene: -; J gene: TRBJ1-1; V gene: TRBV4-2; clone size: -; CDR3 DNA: TGTGCCAGCAGCCTGCGGAGGGGGAACACTGAAGCTTTCTTT; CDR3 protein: CASSLRRGNTEAFF
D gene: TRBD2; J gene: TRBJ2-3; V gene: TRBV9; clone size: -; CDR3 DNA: TGTGCCAGCCCCCGAAGGCTAGCGGCTTACACAGATACGCAGTATTTT; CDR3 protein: CASPRRLAAYTDTQYF
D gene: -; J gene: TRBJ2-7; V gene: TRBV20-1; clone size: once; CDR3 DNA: TGCAGTGCCCCCGGGAGTAACGAGCAGTACTTC; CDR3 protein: CSAPGSNEQYF
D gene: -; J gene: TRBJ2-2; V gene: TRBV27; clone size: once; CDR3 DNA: TGTGCCAGCAGTATACGGGGGCCCGACACCGGGGAGCTGTTTTTT; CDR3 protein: CASSIRGPDTGELFF
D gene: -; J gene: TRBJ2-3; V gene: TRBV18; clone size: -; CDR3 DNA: TGTGCCAGCTCGCCCTACCAGGGATTAAGAGATACGCAGTATTTT; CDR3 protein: CASSPYQGLRDTQYF
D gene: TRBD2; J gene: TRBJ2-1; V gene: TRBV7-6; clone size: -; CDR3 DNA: TGTGCCAGCAGCTTGCGGGGGTGGAGACTAGCGGGAGTGGGTAATGAGCAGTTCTTC; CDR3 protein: CASSLRGWRLAGVGNEQFF
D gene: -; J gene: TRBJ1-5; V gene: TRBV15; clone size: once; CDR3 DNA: TGTGCCACCAGCAGAGATTTGGTAGCAGGGATTAATCAGCCCCAGCATTTT; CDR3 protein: CATSRDLVAGINQPQHF
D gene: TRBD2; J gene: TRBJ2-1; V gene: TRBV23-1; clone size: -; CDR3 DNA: TGCGCCAGCAGTCGAGGGACTAGCGGGAGGGAGGACCGCAATGAGCAGTTCTTC; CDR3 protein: CASSRGTSGREDRNEQFF
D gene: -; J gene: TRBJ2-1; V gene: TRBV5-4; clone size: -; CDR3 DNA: TGTGCCAGCAGCTTCGACGGGGCTCACAATGAGCAGTTCTTC; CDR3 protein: CASSFDGAHNEQFF
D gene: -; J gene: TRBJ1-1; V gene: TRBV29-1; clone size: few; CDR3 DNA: TGCAGCGTTGAAGAGGCTCACACTGAAGCTTTCTTT; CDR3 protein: CSVEEAHTEAFF
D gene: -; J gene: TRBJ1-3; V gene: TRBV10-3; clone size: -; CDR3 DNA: TGTGCCACCCTAGACAGAAGGCTGGGAGGAAACACCATATATTTT; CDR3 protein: CATLDRRLGGNTIYF
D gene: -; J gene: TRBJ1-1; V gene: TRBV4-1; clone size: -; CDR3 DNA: TGCGCCAGCAGCCAAGGGGATAGCCTCTTGAACACTGAAGCTTTCTTT; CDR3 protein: CASSQGDSLLNTEAFF
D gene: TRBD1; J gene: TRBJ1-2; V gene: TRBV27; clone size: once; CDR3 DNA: TGTGCCAGCAGTCTCGCCGGGACAGGGAATGGCTACACCTTC; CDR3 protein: CASSLAGTGNGYTF